These 19 T cell receptor beta chains were all obtained from the same sample, sequenced in a study of cytomegalovirus exposure and HLA in healthy donors. The PCR used 60 Vbeta and 13 Jbeta primers. The repertoire was sequenced with immunoSEQ multiplex PCR; TCRdb's copy has only in-frame clones and lacks some. In the table there are 170,000 or so clones, approximately 80% of which are singletons. Sequenced sample: PBMCs. These TCRs come from a woman in her 50s in good health and CMV-seronegative.

The table lists this clone with a few counts. The CDR3 DNA is TGTGCCAGCAGTTCTAGGGCTAGCGGGAGTTACGAGCAGTACTTC. It is translated as CASSSRASGSYEQYF. This sequence joins TRBV28 and TRBJ2-7; 10 bases match TRBD2. The trim removed 4 bases at V and 4 bases at J, leaving 7 bases unmatched. Germline CDR1 and CDR2: MDHEN and SYDVKM. The CDR3 loop spans 15 amino acids.

The chain couples TRBV30 to TRBJ1-1, with D tentatively TRBD1 (6 bases). The CDR3 has 15 residues. Germline CDR1 reads GTSNPN; CDR2 reads SVGIG (reference sequence). The ends were cut back, 8 bases at V and 0 bases at J, with 19 bases in the middle. The DNA for the CDR3 is TGTGCCGCCAAACAGGGCTCGATTATGAACACTGAAGCTTTCTTT. As protein: CAAKQGSIMNTEAFF.

The chain links TRBV30 to TRBJ2-5, with TRBD2 identical over 9 bases. The J call may be wrong; the DNA end is better matched by TRBJ2-7. The CDR3 has 15 amino acids. The germline V gene has CDR1 GTSNPN and CDR2 SVGIG (reference sequence). For the CDR3, the DNA is TGTGCCTGGAGTGTAGGTCCTAGCGGGGCCTACGAGCAGTACTTC. Translation gives CAWSVGPSGAYEQYF.

V gene TRBV28 combines with J gene TRBJ2-3, with a weak D call TRBD2 (6 bases). CDR1 MDHEN and CDR2 SYDVKM come from the germline V gene. V was trimmed by 6 bases and J by 3 bases, leaving 10 bases between them. This CDR3 is 13 amino acids long. CDR3 sequence (DNA): TGTGCCAGCAGACAGGCGGGAACAGATACGCAGTATTTT. Its translation is CASRQAGTDTQYF.

The chain joins TRBV6-5 to TRBJ2-1; D perhaps matches TRBD2 (6 bases). Germline V lookup: CDR1 MNHEY, CDR2 SVGAGI. Trimming took off 0 bases at V and 1 base at J, with 7 bases between the two ends. The CDR3 loop spans 15 amino acids. CDR3 region: CASSYSGTSYNEQFF. The CDR3 nucleotides read TGTGCCAGCAGTTACTCTGGGACTTCCTACAATGAGCAGTTCTTC.

This clone was counted a single time. J is TRBJ2-3 and V is TRBV10-2; possible D gene TRBD2, 6 bases. CDR1 is WSHSY, CDR2 SAAADI, per germline. Trimming removed 11 bases at V and 2 bases at J, with 17 bases between. The CDR3 loop spans 14 amino acids. The CDR3 bases are TGCGCCGGCGGGGACTCACTAACCACAGATACGCAGTATTTT. This sequence encodes CAGGDSLTTDTQYF.

This chain uses TRBV5-1 with TRBJ1-2, with a possible D match to TRBD1 (6 bases). Trimming shortened V by 5 bases and J by 8 bases, and 16 bases separated the two germline ends. CDR3 length: 13 amino acids. CDR1 is SGHRS and CDR2 is YFSETQ in the germline V gene. The CDR3 nucleotides are TGCGCCAGCAGGGAGGACAGCGCTGGGGGCTACACCTTC. It encodes CASREDSAGGYTF.

The chain links TRBV7-8 to TRBJ2-7; a possible D gene is TRBD2 (5 bases). The CDR3 has 15 residues. Germline CDR1 SGHVS, CDR2 FQNEAQ. V gave up 5 bases and J gave up 0 bases, with 14 bases separating them. The CDR3 coding sequence is TGTGCCAGCAGCCCCCGAGGGAAGGGCTCCTACGAGCAGTACTTC. Translating gives CASSPRGKGSYEQYF.

This clone showed up just once. The chain has TRBV6-1 and TRBJ1-2; 10 bases map to TRBD1. Germline CDR1 and CDR2: MNHNS and SASEGT. With V trimmed by 7 bases and J by 3 bases, 5 bases remained unmatched. The CDR3 sequence is 14 residues long. The DNA for the CDR3 is TGTGCCAGCACCCGGGACAGGGGAGACTATGGCTACACCTTC. Amino acids: CASTRDRGDYGYTF.

The rearrangement links TRBV2 to TRBJ1-5; 7 bases are shared with TRBD1. Germline assignment: CDR1 SNHLY and CDR2 FYNNEI. V lost 7 bases to trimming and J lost 0 bases; unmatched junction nucleotides: 6. CDR3 length equals 15 residues. CDR3 coding DNA: TGTGCCAGCACTCCGACAGGGACTAGCAATCAGCCCCAGCATTTT. It translates to CASTPTGTSNQPQHF.

This chain links TRBV2 with TRBJ1-3, with D possibly being TRBD1 (6 bases). Germline V gives CDR1 SNHLY, CDR2 FYNNEI. V was pared by 4 bases and J by 2 bases, with 6 bases between. CDR3 length: 13 amino acids. For the CDR3, the DNA is TGTGCCAGCAGTGGGACAGCTGGAAACACCATATATTTT. Translation: CASSGTAGNTIYF. Combining the CDR3 with reference TRBV2 and TRBJ1-3 gives the whole variable domain EPEVTQTPSHQVTQMGQEVILRCVPISNHLYFYWYRQILGQKVEFLVSFYNNEISEKSEIFDDQFSVERPDGSNFTLKIRSTKLEDSAMYFCASSGTAGNTIYFGEGSWLTVV.

The chain has TRBV11-3 and TRBJ2-2; 11 bases are a match to TRBD2. The J segment lost 4 bases and the V segment lost 1 base, leaving 5 bases of the junction unmatched. This CDR3 has 17 residues. CDR1 SGHNT and CDR2 YENEEA come from the germline V gene. CDR3 protein: CASSLGLAGSGTGELFF. Here the CDR3 DNA reads TGTGCCAGCAGCTTAGGACTAGCGGGGTCGGGCACCGGGGAGCTGTTTTTT.

The gene calls are TRBV5-8 and TRBJ1-2, with D perhaps TRBD1 (6 bases). CDR1 and CDR2 from the germline V gene are SGHTS and YDEGEE. V lost 0 bases and J lost 1, with 16 bases in between. This CDR3 comprises 17 residues. The DNA for the CDR3 is TGTGCCAGCAGCTTGGTTCTGGCCTCGGACAGTAACTATGGCTACACCTTC. Its protein is CASSLVLASDSNYGYTF.

J is TRBJ2-6 and V is TRBV5-1; tentatively, D is TRBD2 (5 bases). Trimming shortened V by 4 bases and J by 1 base, and 9 bases separated the two germline ends. This CDR3 has 15 residues. Germline assignment: CDR1 SGHRS and CDR2 YFSETQ. CDR3 protein: CASSPSGSGANVLTF. The CDR3 nucleotides read TGCGCCAGCAGCCCCTCGGGGTCTGGGGCCAACGTCCTGACTTTC.

CDR3 in amino acids: CASSFEAGDNQPQHF. CDR3 nucleotides: TGTGCCAGCAGTTTTGAGGCCGGAGACAATCAGCCCCAGCATTTT. The gene calls are TRBV28 and TRBJ1-5; the D is unclear. With 3 bases removed from V and 3 bases from J, the gap between germline ends came to 12 bases. CDR1 and CDR2 from the germline V gene are MDHEN and SYDVKM. This CDR3 has 15 residues.

A remark on this clone: Compared with germline, one end of the junction differs, possibly owing to a read error. The chain combines TRBV5-6 with TRBJ1-2; D might be TRBD1 (5 bases). The germline CDR1 and CDR2 sequences are SGHDT and YYEEEE. This CDR3 has 12 residues. The CDR3 here is CASSPRTGKDFF. The CDR3 bases are TGTGCCAGCAGCCCTCGTACAGGCAAGGATTTCTTC.

The genes are TRBV10-3 and TRBJ2-1, with TRBD1 identical over 7 bases. Unmatched junction bases numbered 5, after V lost 0 bases and J lost 6 bases. The CDR3 totals 15 residues. The germline CDR1 and CDR2 sequences are ENHRY and SYGVKD. CDR3 coding DNA: TGTGCCATCAGTGAGTCCTCCTCAGGGGGCAATGAGCAGTTCTTC. Its translation is CAISESSSGGNEQFF.

V gene TRBV5-1 combines with J gene TRBJ2-3; D might be TRBD1 (5 bases). V lost 5 bases and J lost 2, with 15 bases in between. The CDR3 totals 15 residues. Germline V lookup: CDR1 SGHRS, CDR2 YFSETQ. CDR3 protein: CASRIRGPPTDTQYF. The CDR3 bases are TGCGCCAGCAGGATAAGGGGTCCCCCCACAGATACGCAGTATTTT. Filled out from reference TRBV5-1 and TRBJ2-3, the complete variable domain reads KAGVTQTPRYLIKTRGQQVTLSCSPISGHRSVSWYQQTPGQGLQFLFEYFSETQRNKGNFPGRFSGRQFSNSRSEMNVSTLELGDSALYLCASRIRGPPTDTQYFGPGTRLTVL.

The chain has TRBV5-1 and TRBJ2-7; the D is unclear. CDR3 length: 12 amino acids. V gave up 5 bases and J gave up 2 bases, with 8 bases separating them. Germline lookup yields CDR1 SGHRS and CDR2 YFSETQ. The CDR3 nucleotides read TGCGCCAGCAGACCTAATACCTACGAGCAGTACTTC. Encoded protein: CASRPNTYEQYF.